The present T cell receptor (beta chain) was sequenced within a study of T cell repertoires in cytomegalovirus infection. Study as a whole: CMV infection plus the matching HLA type was flagged by public TCR beta signatures. Notes on the study in general: Carriers of CMV and the relevant HLA type were discriminated by public TCR beta frequency.

Via MiXCR, TCRdb re-called the reads, giving one row per CDR3 protein. The repertoire includes about 300,000 distinct CDR3 sequences, around 10% of them detected once, and over 2.5% sits in the top ten. This clonotype showed up many times. The antigen is unknown. The length of the CDR3 is 17 residues. Germline V gene sequence: CDR1 MNHNY, CDR2 SVGAGI (reference sequence). Trimming shortened V by 4 bases and J by 1 base, and 20 bases separated the two germline ends. V and J are TRBV6-6 and TRBJ2-7; TRBD1 is a possible D gene (6 bases). The clonotype originates from a human donor in good health (CMV status not recorded). Some clones in this sample may be carry-over from other donors' samples. Sequencing was carried out using PBMCs. The CDR3 DNA sequence: TGTGCCAGCAGTTCCCCTCGTACAGGGTTACCTTCCTACGAGCAGTACTTC. Encoded protein: CASSSPRTGLPSYEQYF.